This T cell receptor (beta chain) was documented in a study of CD8+ T cells in alopecia areata. Study as a whole: The study gave tofacitinib for 6 to 18 months, then 6 months off drug. Study outcomes and limitations: Under tofacitinib, fewer expanded CD8+ clones appeared among the top 100 scalp clones. Persistence during tofacitinib was seen for many expanded lesional clones in scalp and blood.

Isolated RNA was reverse transcribed into cDNA used as the sequencing template. Clones were read by immunoSEQ multiplex PCR, and TCRdb kept only the in-frame ones, dropping some. Of about 200,000 clones detected, around two fifths appear once; the ten largest clones hold 0.48%. This clone was found a few times. Its cognate antigen is unknown. Specified treatment: oral pan-JAK inhibitor, 5-10 mg twice daily. From alopecia areata patients, lesional scalp punch biopsies and peripheral blood were collected. The CDR3 is 15 amino acids. Trimming pared 0 bases from V and 0 bases from J, leaving 10 bases between. Germline lookup yields CDR1 SGHRS and CDR2 YFSETQ.

The receptor comes from a human donor with alopecia areata. The V call is TRBV5-1, the J call TRBJ2-7; TRBD2 might be the D (6 bases). The sample in question was CD4+ T cells sorted from blood, obtained at approximately week 34, from a patient treated with tofacitinib. CDR3 residues: CASSLEGLHSYEQYF. The CDR3 nucleotides read TGCGCCAGCAGCTTGGAGGGACTTCACTCCTACGAGCAGTACTTC.